One and the same sample provided the 5 T cell receptor beta chains below, sequenced in a study of blood T cell repertoires in COVID-19. This table comes from immunoSEQ multiplex PCR, and its TCRdb copy is limited to in-frame clones, with some not included. The sample gives about 100,000 clones, approximately 91% of which show up once; roughly 2.1% is in the top ten. Sequenced input: peripheral blood. Receptor source: a man between 45 and 60 years old with active COVID-19.

The CDR3 bases are TGCGCCAGCCACGGGACAGGGTACTCCAATGAGCAGTTCTTC. Translated, it gives CASHGTGYSNEQFF. J is TRBJ2-1 and V is TRBV5-1; the match to TRBD1 covers 9 bases. Germline CDR1 SGHRS, CDR2 YFSETQ. This CDR3 is built from 14 residues. J gave up 6 bases and V 7 bases, and 8 bases lay outside the gene matches. The variable domain in full, completed from reference TRBV5-1 and TRBJ2-1, reads KAGVTQTPRYLIKTRGQQVTLSCSPISGHRSVSWYQQTPGQGLQFLFEYFSETQRNKGNFPGRFSGRQFSNSRSEMNVSTLELGDSALYLCASHGTGYSNEQFFGPGTRLTVL.

The genes are TRBV3-1 (or the pseudogene TRBV3-2) and TRBJ1-2; D may be TRBD1 (6 bases). Germline CDR1 is LGHDT and CDR2 is YNNKEL (reference sequence). V lost 4 bases to trimming and J lost 4 bases, with 10 bases between them. This CDR3 is 13 amino acids long. CDR3 sequence: CASSPDSSYGYTF. The CDR3 DNA reads TGTGCCAGCAGCCCGGACAGTTCCTATGGCTACACCTTC.

This clone was seen a handful of times. V gene TRBV11-2 combines with J gene TRBJ2-5; 14 bases are a match to TRBD2. This CDR3 has 18 residues. Germline V CDR1 and CDR2: SGHAT, FQNNGV. V was clipped by 5 bases and J by 5 bases; unmatched bases: 13. The CDR3 nucleotides read TGTGCCAGCAGCGGACCGGGACTAGCGGGAGTGGGGAGGGAGACCCAGTACTTC. Translation: CASSGPGLAGVGRETQYF.

This chain joins TRBV5-5 and TRBJ2-7; 9 bases are shared with TRBD1. V dropped 4 bases and J dropped 5; count of bases not matched to a gene: 7. CDR3 length: 14 amino acids. Germline loops: CDR1 SGHKS, CDR2 YYEKEE (reference sequence). CDR3 nucleotides: TGTGCCAGCAGCACCGGGACAGGGTGGGACGAGCAGTACTTC. It translates to CASSTGTGWDEQYF. Combining the CDR3 with reference TRBV5-5 and TRBJ2-7 gives the whole variable domain DAGVTQSPTHLIKTRGQQVTLRCSPISGHKSVSWYQQVLGQGPQFIFQYYEKEERGRGNFPDRFSARQFPNYSSELNVNALLLGDSALYLCASSTGTGWDEQYFGPGTRLTVT.

The genes are TRBV5-1 and TRBJ2-1; TRBD2 matches 9 bases. The germline V gene encodes CDR1 SGHRS and CDR2 YFSETQ. Trimming at V came to 1 base and at J to 6 bases, leaving 8 bases not matched to a gene. This CDR3 spans 16 amino acids. As DNA, the CDR3 is TGCGCCAGCAGCTTGACCGGGACTAGCCTAATCAATGAGCAGTTCTTC. Translated: CASSLTGTSLINEQFF.